Following are 28 T cell receptor beta chains from one sample sequenced in a study of cytomegalovirus exposure and HLA in healthy donors. Vbeta (60) and Jbeta (13) primers were used in the PCR. TCRdb keeps only in-frame clones here, not all; method: immunoSEQ multiplex PCR. The sample has some 130,000 clones, 73% seen once. Sequencing was performed on PBMCs. The receptors stem from a middle-aged woman in good health and CMV-seronegative.

The chain recombines TRBV28 with TRBJ1-5, with D maybe TRBD1 (5 bases). Germline CDR1 MDHEN, CDR2 SYDVKM. The CDR3 has 14 amino acids. V was shortened by 5 bases and J by 6 bases, with 14 bases between the two germline ends. The CDR3 protein is CASSVGGAGQPQHF. The CDR3 nucleotides read TGTGCCAGCAGTGTCGGAGGGGCAGGTCAGCCCCAGCATTTT.

This chain uses TRBV5-1 with TRBJ1-2; D gene ambiguous. Trimming pared 0 bases from V and 2 bases from J, leaving 8 bases between. Per the germline V gene, CDR1 is SGHRS and CDR2 is YFSETQ. The CDR3 extends over 14 amino acids. The CDR3 loop is CASSLGDTNYGYTF. CDR3 DNA sequence: TGCGCCAGCAGCTTGGGCGACACAAACTATGGCTACACCTTC.

The chain is built from TRBV29-1 and TRBJ1-6, with D possibly TRBD1 on 5 matching bases. This CDR3 is built from 13 residues. V was shortened by 6 bases and J by 6 bases, with 12 bases between the two germline ends. Germline loops: CDR1 SQVTM, CDR2 ANQGSEA. The CDR3 here is CSVQDYCNSPLHF. Here the CDR3 DNA reads TGCAGCGTACAGGACTACTGTAATTCACCCCTCCACTTT.

The genes are TRBV5-1 and TRBJ2-5, with 7 bases that match TRBD2. The CDR3 sequence is 15 residues long. Trimming at V came to 2 bases and at J to 0 bases, leaving 4 bases not matched to a gene. CDR1 and CDR2 from the germline V gene are SGHRS and YFSETQ. The chain's CDR3 is CASSFSSGDQETQYF. In DNA, the CDR3 is TGCGCCAGCAGCTTCTCCAGCGGGGACCAAGAGACCCAGTACTTC.

The chain links TRBV15 to TRBJ1-6; 8 bases match TRBD1. Per germline, CDR1 LNHNV and CDR2 YYDKDF (reference sequence). V shed 0 bases and J 6 bases; nucleotides not matched to a gene: 13. This CDR3 has 19 amino acids. The CDR3: CATSRDGRGQGLGNSPLHF. The CDR3 DNA is TGTGCCACCAGCAGAGATGGACGTGGACAGGGTCTCGGTAATTCACCCCTCCACTTT.

This clone is a singleton in its sample. J is TRBJ1-1 and V is TRBV7-2, with TRBD1 matching 10 bases. The V segment lost 7 bases and the J segment 2 bases; nucleotides outside the gene matches: 4. Per the germline V gene, CDR1 is SGHTA and CDR2 is FQGNSA. The CDR3 spans 14 residues. The CDR3 coding sequence is TGTGCCAGCATGCGGACAGGGGGAAACACTGAAGCTTTCTTT. The encoded protein is CASMRTGGNTEAFF.

This clone was found a few times. This chain links TRBV5-1 with TRBJ2-7; D is unclear. The CDR3 is made up of 16 amino acids. Deletions cut 4 bases from V and 3 bases from J, with 20 bases between. Germline lookup yields CDR1 SGHRS and CDR2 YFSETQ. The CDR3 DNA follows: TGCGCCAGCAGCCACCGAAAGAACTCGGGTTACTACGAGCAGTACGTC. Residues: CASSHRKNSGYYEQYV.

Here the CDR3 reads CASTQETGELFF. CDR3 in DNA: TGTGCCAGCACTCAGGAAACCGGGGAGCTGTTTTTT. The chain has TRBV9 and TRBJ2-2; D ambiguous. Trimming cost V 6 bases and J 5 bases, with 8 bases left between them. The CDR3 covers 12 residues. Germline values: CDR1 SGDLS, CDR2 YYNGEE. Complete variable domain (other parts from reference TRBV9 and TRBJ2-2): DSGVTQTPKHLITATGQRVTLRCSPRSGDLSVYWYQQSLDQGLQFLIQYYNGEERAKGNILERFSAQQFPDLHSELNLSSLELGDSALYFCASTQETGELFFGEGSRLTVL.

The chain combines TRBV5-1 with TRBJ1-3; D is perhaps TRBD1 (5 bases). The CDR3 loop spans 14 amino acids. Germline V gene data show CDR1 as SGHRS and CDR2 as YFSETQ. V was clipped by 1 base and J by 7 bases, with 12 bases between them. CDR3 loop: CASSLTGDGNTIYF. The CDR3 nucleotides are TGCGCCAGCAGCTTGACAGGAGACGGGAACACCATATATTTT. The full variable domain, its missing parts supplied by reference TRBV5-1 and TRBJ1-3, is KAGVTQTPRYLIKTRGQQVTLSCSPISGHRSVSWYQQTPGQGLQFLFEYFSETQRNKGNFPGRFSGRQFSNSRSEMNVSTLELGDSALYLCASSLTGDGNTIYFGEGSWLTVV.

The chain recombines TRBV20-1 with TRBJ1-2; tentative D call: TRBD1 (5 bases). The CDR3 runs 11 residues. The ends were cut back, 5 bases at V and 6 bases at J, with 10 bases in the middle. The germline CDR1 and CDR2 sequences are DFQATT and SNEGSKA (reference sequence). The CDR3 loop is CSAPGGDGYTF. In DNA, the CDR3 is TGCAGTGCTCCCGGGGGTGATGGCTACACCTTC.

CDR3 sequence (DNA): TGCGCCAGCAGCCAAGCAGGGGTAGGGGACAATCAGCCCCAGCATTTT. Its translation is CASSQAGVGDNQPQHF. This chain links TRBV4-1 with TRBJ1-5; D possibly corresponds to TRBD1 (6 bases). The CDR3 is 16 amino acids. The V end lost 1 base, the J end lost 3 bases, and 13 bases lay between the germline ends. CDR1 and CDR2 (germline): MGHRA, YSYEKL.

A single count supports this clone. The rearrangement uses TRBV7-3 and TRBJ2-2; TRBD2 matches at 10 bases. The junction had 2 bases not matched to a gene; V was cut back by 3 bases and J by 4 bases. The CDR3 has 15 amino acids. Germline V lookup: CDR1 SGHTA, CDR2 FQGTGA. CDR3 DNA: TGTGCCAGCAGCTTGTCTAGCGGGGGCACCGGGGAGCTGTTTTTT. This sequence encodes CASSLSSGGTGELFF.

The chain uses TRBV18 and TRBJ2-3, with D possibly being TRBD1 (6 bases). Germline values: CDR1 KGHSH, CDR2 LQKENI. Trimming stripped 0 bases from V and 4 bases from J, with 17 bases between. CDR3 length: 17 amino acids. The CDR3 bases are TGTGCCAGCTCACCACCTCCACAGGGAAGTTGGGCAGATACGCAGTATTTT. Its translation: CASSPPPQGSWADTQYF.

The chain links TRBV4-1 to TRBJ2-5, with 8 bases identical to TRBD1. After removal of 4 bases from V and 5 bases from J, the junction contained 6 bases not matched to a gene. Looked up from germline, CDR1 is MGHRA and CDR2 is YSYEKL. The CDR3 consists of 14 residues. CDR3 DNA: TGCGCCAGCAGCCTCAGGGGGCGATGGGAGACCCAGTACTTC. Its translation: CASSLRGRWETQYF.

The V call is TRBV10-1, the J call TRBJ2-2; TRBD1 might be the D (8 bases). The CDR3 has 16 residues. The germline V gene encodes CDR1 WNHNN and CDR2 SYGVQD (reference sequence). Trimming took 5 bases from V and 12 from J, leaving 25 bases between them. CDR3 protein: CASSNQRTGRVRQLFF. DNA for the CDR3: TGCGCCAGCAGTAATCAACGGACAGGGAGGGTCCGTCAGCTGTTTTTT.

The chain joins TRBV5-1 to TRBJ2-1, with D maybe TRBD2 (5 bases). Trimming removed 4 bases from V and 7 bases from J, with 9 bases in between. Germline CDR1 SGHRS, CDR2 YFSETQ. The CDR3 is 12 amino acids. The CDR3 DNA follows: TGCGCCAGCAGCGCACGAGGGAATGAGCAGTTCTTC. This encodes CASSARGNEQFF.

J is TRBJ2-5 and V is TRBV18, with TRBD2 matching 9 bases. The germline V gene encodes CDR1 KGHSH and CDR2 LQKENI. V shed 4 bases and J 0 bases; nucleotides not matched to a gene: 3. This CDR3 contains 15 residues. The CDR3 loop is CASSRAGGNQETQYF. CDR3 coding DNA: TGTGCCAGCTCACGAGCGGGGGGCAACCAAGAGACCCAGTACTTC.

This clone was counted between two and nine times. The chain is built from TRBV29-1 and TRBJ1-5; D not certain. The CDR3 is 13 residues long. Trimming stripped 4 bases from V and 4 bases from J, with 11 bases between. Germline CDR1 and CDR2: SQVTM and ANQGSEA. The CDR3 sequence is CSVAHGVNQPQHF. In DNA form, the CDR3 reads TGCAGCGTTGCTCACGGGGTTAATCAGCCCCAGCATTTT. The full variable domain, in which reference TRBV29-1 and TRBJ1-5 provide the parts outside the CDR3, is SAVISQKPSRDICQRGTSLTIQCQVDSQVTMMFWYRQQPGQSLTLIATANQGSEATYESGFVIDKFPISRPNLTFSTLTVSNMSPEDSSIYLCSVAHGVNQPQHFGDGTRLSIL.

The chain has TRBV29-1 and TRBJ2-2; D gene uncertain. Trimming removed 6 bases at V and 7 bases at J, with 12 bases between. The germline CDR1 and CDR2 sequences are SQVTM and ANQGSEA. This CDR3 has 12 amino acids. DNA of the CDR3: TGCAGCGTCTCTGGGCCGATCGGGGAGCTGTTTTTT. Protein: CSVSGPIGELFF.

This chain uses TRBV7-2 with TRBJ2-3, with TRBD2 matching 8 bases. CDR1 is SGHTA and CDR2 is FQGNSA in the germline V gene. This CDR3 region has 16 residues. V lost 5 bases to trimming and J lost 6 bases; unmatched junction nucleotides: 13. CDR3 coding DNA: TGTGCCAGCAGCCCTCTAGCGGGCTCCCCCGGGGATACGCAGTATTTT. Its translation is CASSPLAGSPGDTQYF.

This clone was counted between two and nine times. This chain uses TRBV4-1 with TRBJ1-3; maybe TRBD1 (5 bases). Germline V CDR1 and CDR2: MGHRA, YSYEKL. The CDR3 has 14 residues. The V end was cut by 4 bases, the J end by 8 bases, with 15 bases between. CDR3 DNA: TGCGCCAGCAGCCCCTACGGAGGGGCGGACACCATATATTTT. It is translated as CASSPYGGADTIYF.

In nucleotides, the CDR3 is TGTGCCAGCAGCTTAGGTTCGAGACTAGCCTACAATGAGCAGTTCTTC. Translation: CASSLGSRLAYNEQFF. The rearrangement joins TRBV7-8 to TRBJ2-1; D may be TRBD2 (6 bases). CDR1 SGHVS and CDR2 FQNEAQ come from the germline V gene. The CDR3 covers 16 residues. Trimming left V 1 base short and J 2 bases short, with 12 bases between.

The chain joins TRBV5-1 to TRBJ1-1, with 7 bases matching TRBD1. The V gene's germline CDR1 is SGHRS and CDR2 YFSETQ. Trimming at V came to 6 bases and at J to 0 bases, leaving 14 bases not matched to a gene. This CDR3 is 17 amino acids long. The CDR3 DNA reads as TGCGCCAGCACCCTATCCGGGACAGCAAAACTGAACACTGAAGCTTTCTTT. The encoded protein is CASTLSGTAKLNTEAFF.

The chain recombines TRBV7-8 with TRBJ2-1, with D possibly matching TRBD2 (6 bases). The CDR3 totals 11 residues. Trimming stripped 4 bases from V and 10 bases from J, with 8 bases between. Germline V gene lookup returns CDR1 SGHVS and CDR2 FQNEAQ. Here the CDR3 reads CASSSAGEQFF. The CDR3 region has the DNA TGTGCCAGCAGCTCGGCGGGGGAGCAGTTCTTC.

This clone appeared a few times. The chain joins TRBV29-1 to TRBJ1-2; 8 bases line up with TRBD1. In germline, CDR1 is SQVTM, CDR2 ANQGSEA. Losses at the gene ends were 4 bases for V and 5 bases for J; bases not matched to a gene: 6. The CDR3 runs to 13 residues. CDR3 sequence: CSVGQGAHYGYTF. DNA of the CDR3: TGCAGCGTTGGTCAGGGGGCGCATTATGGCTACACCTTC.

V gene TRBV7-8 combines with J gene TRBJ2-5, with 7 bases matching TRBD2. Germline assignment: CDR1 SGHVS and CDR2 FQNEAQ. CDR3 length equals 16 residues. Germline trimming cut 7 bases from V and 2 bases from J; bases unmatched to any gene: 13. This CDR3 reads CASILFGGGGQETQYF. The CDR3 DNA sequence: TGTGCCAGCATACTTTTCGGTGGGGGGGGGCAAGAGACCCAGTACTTC.

This clone occurred a few times. CDR3 sequence (DNA): TGTGCCAGCAGTGCCTTATCGGACAGCCCTTTGAACACTGAAGCTTTCTTT. Its protein product is CASSALSDSPLNTEAFF. This chain joins TRBV25-1 and TRBJ1-1, with D possibly TRBD1 on 6 matching bases. With 4 bases removed from V and 0 bases from J, the gap between germline ends came to 18 bases. The CDR3 spans 17 residues. Germline V gene sequence: CDR1 MGHDK, CDR2 SYGVNS. Based on the CDR3 plus reference TRBV25-1 and TRBJ1-1, the full variable domain is EADIYQTPRYLVIGTGKKITLECSQTMGHDKMYWYQQDPGMELHLIHYSYGVNSTEKGDLSSESTVSRIRTEHFPLTLESARPSHTSQYLCASSALSDSPLNTEAFFGQGTRLTVV.

The V and J genes are TRBV11-3 and TRBJ1-1, with no clear D. Germline CDR1 reads SGHNT; CDR2 reads YENEEA. The CDR3 sequence is 13 residues long. V was pared by 3 bases and J by 1 base, with 6 bases between. The CDR3 spells CASSFSSNTEAFF. As DNA, the CDR3 is TGTGCCAGCAGCTTTTCTTCGAACACTGAAGCTTTCTTT.